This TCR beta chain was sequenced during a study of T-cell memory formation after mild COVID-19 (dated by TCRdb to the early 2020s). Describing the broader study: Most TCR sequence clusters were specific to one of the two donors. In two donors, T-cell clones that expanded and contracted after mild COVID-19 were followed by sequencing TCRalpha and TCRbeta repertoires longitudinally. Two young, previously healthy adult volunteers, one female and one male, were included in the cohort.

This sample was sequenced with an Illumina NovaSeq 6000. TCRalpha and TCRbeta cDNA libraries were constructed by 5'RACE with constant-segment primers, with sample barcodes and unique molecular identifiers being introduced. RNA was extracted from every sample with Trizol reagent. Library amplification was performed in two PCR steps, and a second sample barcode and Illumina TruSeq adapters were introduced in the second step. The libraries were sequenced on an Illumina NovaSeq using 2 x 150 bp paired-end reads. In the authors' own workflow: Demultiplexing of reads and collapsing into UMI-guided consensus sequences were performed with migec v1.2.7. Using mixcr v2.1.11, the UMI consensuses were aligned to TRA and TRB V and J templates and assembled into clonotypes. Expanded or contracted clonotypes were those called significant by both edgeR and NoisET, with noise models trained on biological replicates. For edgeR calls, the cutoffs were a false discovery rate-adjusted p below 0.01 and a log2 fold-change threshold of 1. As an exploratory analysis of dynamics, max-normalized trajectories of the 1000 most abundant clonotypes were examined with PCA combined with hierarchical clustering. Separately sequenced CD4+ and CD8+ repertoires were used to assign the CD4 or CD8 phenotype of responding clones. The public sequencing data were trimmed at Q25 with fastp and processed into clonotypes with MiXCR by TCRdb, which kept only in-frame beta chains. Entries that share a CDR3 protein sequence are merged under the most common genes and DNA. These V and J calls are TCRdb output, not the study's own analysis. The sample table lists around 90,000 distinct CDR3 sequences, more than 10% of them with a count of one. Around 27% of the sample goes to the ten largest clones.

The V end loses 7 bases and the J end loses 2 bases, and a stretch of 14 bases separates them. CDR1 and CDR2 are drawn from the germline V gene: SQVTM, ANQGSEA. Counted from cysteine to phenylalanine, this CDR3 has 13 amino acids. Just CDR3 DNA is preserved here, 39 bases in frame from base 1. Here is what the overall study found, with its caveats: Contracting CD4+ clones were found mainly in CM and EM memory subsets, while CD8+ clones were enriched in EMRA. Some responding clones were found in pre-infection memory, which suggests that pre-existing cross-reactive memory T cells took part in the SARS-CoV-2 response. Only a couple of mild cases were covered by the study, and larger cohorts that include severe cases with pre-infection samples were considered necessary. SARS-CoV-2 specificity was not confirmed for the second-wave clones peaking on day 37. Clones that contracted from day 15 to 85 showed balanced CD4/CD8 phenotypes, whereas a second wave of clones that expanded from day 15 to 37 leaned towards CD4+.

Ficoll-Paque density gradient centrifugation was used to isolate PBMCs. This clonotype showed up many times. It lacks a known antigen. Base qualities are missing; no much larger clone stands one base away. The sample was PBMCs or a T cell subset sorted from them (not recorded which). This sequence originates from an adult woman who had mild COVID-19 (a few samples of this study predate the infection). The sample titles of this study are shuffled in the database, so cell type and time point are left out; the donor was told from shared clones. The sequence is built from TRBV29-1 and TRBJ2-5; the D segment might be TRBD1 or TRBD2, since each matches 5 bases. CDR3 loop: CSATGTPQETQYF. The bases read TGCAGCGCAACCGGGACGCCACAAGAGACCCAGTACTTC.